The clone carrying this TCR beta chain has a handful of counts. Its antigen remains unknown. This sample is part of a study of metastatic and nonmetastatic thyroid tumors. Study summary: It was across blood and tumor or nodule tissue from malignant and benign thyroid patients that repertoires were compared. Study results and limitations: Reports indicated that malignant thyroid tumors showed significantly higher TCR beta diversity than benign nodules did, in blood and tumor.

Thyroid surgery was preceded by no treatment in any patient. Germline V gene sequence: CDR1 MNHEY, CDR2 SVGEGT. V was trimmed by 2 bases and J by 5 bases, leaving 8 bases between them. The CDR3 totals 13 residues. Original analysis: CDR3 was compared across clinicopathological groups, and the resulting differences were used to build a distant-metastasis classifier for papillary thyroid cancer. TCRdb recomputed clones from the PCR reads via MiXCR. For this entry, the V and J calls and clone size follow TCRdb and not the study's own pipeline. The table includes roughly 4,900 clones, roughly 30% detected once.

This chain links TRBV6-2 or TRBV6-3 with TRBJ2-3; no definite D call. The material sequenced was adjacent normal tissue. This TCR was sampled from a female donor with papillary thyroid cancer or a benign thyroid nodule (not recorded which). Some clones in this sample may be carry-over from other donors' samples. The CDR3 DNA sequence: TGTGCCAGCAGTTACGACCCAAAAGATACGCAGTATTTT. It encodes CASSYDPKDTQYF.